These 11 T cell receptor beta chains were all obtained from the same sample, sequenced in a study of Graves' ophthalmopathy and Graves' hyperthyroidism. The authors amplified TCR beta CDR3 regions, and they did so from RNA transcripts for repertoire sequencing. HTBI primers were used in a first-round RT-PCR, which preceded a second-round multiplex PCR. Via MiXCR, TCRdb re-called the multiplex PCR reads, giving one row per CDR3 protein. This table holds roughly 400,000 distinct CDR3 sequences, 15% to 20% found once. Material: peripheral blood. Source of these receptors: a young woman with Graves' ophthalmopathy.

CDR3 protein: CASSPFSGANVLTF. Here the CDR3 DNA reads TGTGCCAGCAGCCCCTTTTCTGGGGCCAACGTCCTGACTTTC. This chain joins TRBV7-2 and TRBJ2-6, with unresolved D. The ends were cut back, 5 bases at V and 1 base at J, with 6 bases in the middle. This CDR3 spans 14 amino acids. The germline V gene has CDR1 SGHTA and CDR2 FQGNSA.

This clonotype was observed many times. The chain employs TRBV16 and TRBJ1-5; D not resolved. Germline CDR1 KGHSY, CDR2 FQNENV. V lost 4 bases to trimming and J lost 2 bases, with 18 bases between them. The CDR3 is made up of 17 amino acids. The CDR3 here is CASSPLGLGTGNQPQHF. CDR3 coding DNA: TGTGCCAGCAGCCCCTTGGGCCTGGGTACTGGCAATCAGCCCCAGCATTTT.

The chain has TRBV28 and TRBJ1-5, with D possibly being TRBD1 (5 bases). CDR3 length: 20 amino acids. CDR1 MDHEN and CDR2 SYDVKM come from the germline V gene. The V and J ends lost 3 bases and 3 bases respectively, with 27 bases between them. CDR3 DNA: TGTGCCAGCAGTTTCGGGGTTTCTTCGGGGAGGGGAACGGCCAATCAGCCCCAGCATTTT. Its protein is CASSFGVSSGRGTANQPQHF.

This clonotype was seen repeatedly, ten times or more. The chain carries TRBV4-1 and TRBJ2-2; the D gene could be TRBD1 or TRBD2 (7 bases each). CDR3 length equals 18 residues. Per the germline V gene, CDR1 is MGHRA and CDR2 is YSYEKL. Trimming shortened V by 4 bases and J by 0 bases, and 18 bases separated the two germline ends. This chain's CDR3 is CASSLFLGGTANTGELFF. The CDR3, as DNA: TGCGCCAGCAGCCTCTTTCTCGGGGGGACAGCGAACACCGGGGAGCTGTTTTTT.

This clonotype was seen repeatedly, ten times or more. This chain links TRBV5-4 with TRBJ1-2, with a possible D match to TRBD1 (6 bases). CDR1 is SGHNT, CDR2 YYREEE, per germline (reference sequence). This CDR3 has 17 residues. With 0 bases removed from V and 0 bases from J, the gap between germline ends came to 15 bases. The CDR3 nucleotides read TGTGCCAGCAGCTTGGGTGACAGGAGAGCGACTAACTATGGCTACACCTTC. Translation: CASSLGDRRATNYGYTF.

This clonotype came up many times. J is TRBJ2-5 and V is TRBV3-1; a possible D gene is TRBD2 (5 bases). With 4 bases removed from V and 1 base from J, the gap between germline ends came to 10 bases. The CDR3 totals 14 residues. The germline gives CDR1 LGHDT, CDR2 YNNKEL (reference sequence). CDR3 sequence: CASSRRAIQETQYF. The CDR3 region has the DNA TGTGCCAGCAGCCGGCGGGCGATCCAAGAGACCCAGTACTTC.

The CDR3: CASSLKAGASSPLHF. In nucleotides, the CDR3 is TGTGCCAGCAGCTTAAAGGCAGGGGCTAGTTCACCCCTCCACTTT. V is TRBV11-2 and J is TRBJ1-6; the D gene is possibly TRBD1 (6 bases). The CDR3 is 15 amino acids. Germline V CDR1 and CDR2: SGHAT, FQNNGV. Trimming took 2 bases from V and 9 from J, leaving 14 bases between them.

Concerning this clonotype: One end of the junction varies from germline; a read error may be responsible. The chain combines TRBV11-2 with TRBJ2-7; 8 bases are a match to TRBD1. The CDR3 covers 16 residues. CDR1 is SGHAT and CDR2 is FQNNGV in the germline V gene. The CDR3, as DNA: TGTGCCAGCAGCGTAGACAGGGGACCGAAGCTCTACGAGCAGTACTTC. Protein product: CASSVDRGPKLYEQYF.

This clonotype was detected ten times or more. V gene TRBV6-5 combines with J gene TRBJ1-5, with a possible D match to TRBD1 (6 bases). The V end was cut by 3 bases, the J end by 6 bases, with 12 bases between. The CDR3 is made up of 14 amino acids. The germline CDR1 and CDR2 sequences are MNHEY and SVGAGI. The CDR3 loop reads CASSYPRGAQPQHF. CDR3 DNA sequence: TGTGCCAGCAGTTATCCCCGGGGGGCTCAGCCCCAGCATTTT.

Many counts were recorded for this clonotype. This chain links TRBV28 with TRBJ2-7, with D perhaps TRBD2 (5 bases). The V end was cut by 5 bases, the J end by 7 bases, with 12 bases between. CDR3 length: 12 residues. CDR1 is MDHEN and CDR2 is SYDVKM in the germline V gene. CDR3 region: CASSLDSSEQYF. CDR3 nucleotide sequence: TGTGCCAGCAGTCTGGACTCGAGTGAGCAGTACTTC.

This clonotype occurred many times. The chain recombines TRBV4-3 with TRBJ1-1; D is perhaps TRBD1 (6 bases). In germline, CDR1 is LGHNA, CDR2 YSLEER. The CDR3 extends over 13 amino acids. Trimming pared 3 bases from V and 5 bases from J, leaving 10 bases between. Here the CDR3 reads CASSHRGGTEAFF. The DNA for the CDR3 is TGCGCCAGCAGCCACAGGGGTGGTACTGAAGCTTTCTTT.